A single sample gave rise to the 17 T cell receptor beta chains below, sequenced in a study of CD8 T cells in ankylosing spondylitis. In TCRdb, the 5' RACE reads were re-called with MiXCR into one record per CDR3 protein. The repertoire holds 90,000 to 120,000 distinct CDR3 sequences, with approximately 25% as singletons. What was sequenced was synovial fluid, either unsorted or a sorted T cell fraction (not recorded which). These receptors all stem from a male donor with ankylosing spondylitis.

Only one count was recorded for this clonotype. The gene calls are TRBV5-5 and TRBJ1-5, with TRBD1 identical over 8 bases. V dropped 4 bases and J dropped 2; count of bases not matched to a gene: 8. Germline CDR1 and CDR2: SGHKS and YYEKEE (reference sequence). CDR3 length: 16 amino acids. This CDR3 reads CASSATGGSGNQPQHF. DNA of the CDR3: TGTGCCAGCAGCGCCACAGGGGGATCAGGCAATCAGCCCCAGCATTTT.

This chain uses TRBV6-1 with TRBJ2-1; D unclear. The germline V gene encodes CDR1 MNHNS and CDR2 SASEGT. The CDR3 totals 15 residues. Trimming stripped 6 bases from V and 0 bases from J, with 12 bases between. CDR3 residues: CASRDDSSSYNEQFF. CDR3 coding DNA: TGTGCCAGCAGAGATGACTCTAGCTCCTACAATGAGCAGTTCTTC.

This clonotype has only a few counts. The chain employs TRBV11-2 and TRBJ2-1; TRBD2 agrees at 12 bases. The V and J ends lost 2 bases and 4 bases, in that order; junction bases with no gene match: 9. Per the germline V gene, CDR1 is SGHAT and CDR2 is FQNNGV. CDR3 length: 18 residues. In DNA, the CDR3 is TGTGCCAGCAGCTTAAGGATTCCGGGGACTAGCGGGTACAATGAGCAGTTCTTC. Amino acid sequence: CASSLRIPGTSGYNEQFF.

The chain carries TRBV9 and TRBJ2-5; D not certain. Germline V gene sequence: CDR1 SGDLS, CDR2 YYNGEE. The CDR3 sequence is 13 residues long. The V and J ends lost 3 bases and 3 bases respectively, with 9 bases between them. The chain's CDR3 is CASSAYTEETQYF. CDR3 nucleotide sequence: TGTGCCAGCAGCGCATACACCGAAGAGACCCAGTACTTC.

The chain links TRBV6-5 to TRBJ2-2, with D possibly TRBD1 on 5 matching bases. CDR3 length: 15 amino acids. V was cut by 2 bases and J by 3 bases, with 10 bases left in between. Germline CDR1 and CDR2: MNHEY and SVGAGI. The CDR3 DNA follows: TGTGCCAGCAGTTACCATGACAGATACACCGGGGAGCTGTTTTTT. Residues: CASSYHDRYTGELFF.

This clonotype came up many times. J is TRBJ2-7 and V is TRBV5-1; tentative D call: TRBD1 (5 bases). Trimming removed 5 bases from V and 3 bases from J, with 9 bases in between. The CDR3 totals 12 residues. The germline V gene encodes CDR1 SGHRS and CDR2 YFSETQ. CDR3 protein: CASRDTNYEQYF. Written as DNA, the CDR3 is TGCGCCAGCAGGGACACTAACTACGAGCAGTACTTC.

In its sample, this clonotype was seen many times. V is TRBV5-1 and J is TRBJ2-1; TRBD2 agrees at 7 bases. The CDR3 runs 15 residues. J lost 0 bases, V lost 5 bases, and 5 bases had no gene match. Per the germline V gene, CDR1 is SGHRS and CDR2 is YFSETQ. CDR3 sequence reads: CASRKLADSYNEQFF. The CDR3 bases are TGCGCCAGCAGAAAGCTAGCGGACTCCTACAATGAGCAGTTCTTC.

V and J are TRBV20-1 and TRBJ2-1; no clear D. From germline, CDR1 is DFQATT and CDR2 SNEGSKA (reference sequence). CDR3 length: 10 residues. V was shortened by 5 bases and J by 3 bases, with 2 bases between the two germline ends. DNA for the CDR3: TGCAGTGCTCACTACAATGAGCAGTTCTTC. Translated: CSAHYNEQFF.

CDR3 bases: TGTGCCAGCATCCCCGGACTAGCGGGAGGCCTCTACGAGCAGTACGTC. Its protein product is CASIPGLAGGLYEQYV. This chain joins TRBV12-3 or TRBV12-4 and TRBJ2-7; TRBD2 aligns across 14 bases. With 7 bases clipped from V and 3 bases from J, the junction kept 8 bases outside the gene matches. This CDR3 is 16 amino acids long.

This chain connects TRBV20-1 to TRBJ1-1; D gene uncertain. Germline CDR1 and CDR2: DFQATT and SNEGSKA (reference sequence). The V gene lost 5 bases and the J gene lost 6 bases, with 16 bases spanning the gap. The CDR3 extends over 13 amino acids. CDR3 region: CSAANSEPPEAFF. The CDR3 nucleotides read TGCAGTGCTGCCAATTCAGAGCCCCCTGAAGCTTTCTTT.

This clonotype was seen many times. This chain connects TRBV7-8 to TRBJ1-4, with D unclear. The CDR3 extends over 15 amino acids. CDR1 is SGHVS, CDR2 FQNEAQ, per germline. Trimming removed 0 bases from V and 5 bases from J, with 10 bases in between. Written as DNA, the CDR3 is TGTGCCAGCAGCTTAGCGAGGGAAATAAATGAAAAACTGTTTTTT. Amino acid sequence: CASSLAREINEKLFF.

CDR3 sequence reads: CASTPGRPNQPQHF. CDR3 nucleotide sequence: TGTGCCAGCACCCCGGGACGGCCAAATCAGCCCCAGCATTTT. The V and J genes are TRBV12-3 or TRBV12-4 and TRBJ1-5, with a possible D match to TRBD1 (5 bases). Trimming took off 7 bases at V and 4 bases at J, with 14 bases between the two ends. The CDR3 sequence is 14 residues long.

This chain uses TRBV10-3 with TRBJ1-5; D might be TRBD1 (5 bases). V was cut by 6 bases and J by 4 bases, with 10 bases left in between. Per the germline V gene, CDR1 is ENHRY and CDR2 is SYGVKD. This CDR3 spans 13 amino acids. In DNA, the CDR3 is TGTGCCATCAGGGGGGACTTTAATCAGCCCCAGCATTTT. Protein sequence: CAIRGDFNQPQHF.

The chain joins TRBV12-3 or TRBV12-4 to TRBJ1-1, with D perhaps matching TRBD1 (6 bases). CDR3 size: 14 residues. V was cut by 3 bases and J by 4 bases, with 12 bases left in between. The CDR3 here is CASSFSGGATEAFF. Written as DNA, the CDR3 is TGTGCCAGCAGTTTTTCCGGGGGCGCCACTGAAGCTTTCTTT.

This clonotype was recorded a few times. The chain joins TRBV7-8 to TRBJ2-7; D possibly corresponds to TRBD2 (6 bases). V was shortened by 0 bases and J by 6 bases, with 9 bases between the two germline ends. The germline V gene has CDR1 SGHVS and CDR2 FQNEAQ. The CDR3 is made up of 13 amino acids. CDR3 bases: TGTGCCAGCAGCTTAGCGGAGGGCTTCGAGCAGTACGTC. It codes for CASSLAEGFEQYV.

The chain couples TRBV19 to TRBJ2-4; TRBD1 matches 7 bases. Germline V gives CDR1 LNHDA, CDR2 SQIVND (reference sequence). This CDR3 is built from 14 residues. V lost 5 bases to trimming and J lost 12 bases; unmatched junction nucleotides: 13. The CDR3 reads CASSFLGDRPTQYF. CDR3 sequence (DNA): TGTGCCAGTAGTTTCTTGGGGGACAGACCCACTCAGTACTTC.

Only a few counts were recorded for this clonotype. V is TRBV10-2 and J is TRBJ1-5, with D possibly being TRBD1 (6 bases). V lost 4 bases and J 3 bases, leaving 7 bases between the germline ends. The CDR3 loop spans 13 amino acids. Germline loops: CDR1 WSHSY, CDR2 SAAADI. The CDR3 loop reads CASSGQDNQPQHF. The CDR3 DNA reads as TGCGCCAGCAGTGGACAGGACAATCAGCCCCAGCATTTT.